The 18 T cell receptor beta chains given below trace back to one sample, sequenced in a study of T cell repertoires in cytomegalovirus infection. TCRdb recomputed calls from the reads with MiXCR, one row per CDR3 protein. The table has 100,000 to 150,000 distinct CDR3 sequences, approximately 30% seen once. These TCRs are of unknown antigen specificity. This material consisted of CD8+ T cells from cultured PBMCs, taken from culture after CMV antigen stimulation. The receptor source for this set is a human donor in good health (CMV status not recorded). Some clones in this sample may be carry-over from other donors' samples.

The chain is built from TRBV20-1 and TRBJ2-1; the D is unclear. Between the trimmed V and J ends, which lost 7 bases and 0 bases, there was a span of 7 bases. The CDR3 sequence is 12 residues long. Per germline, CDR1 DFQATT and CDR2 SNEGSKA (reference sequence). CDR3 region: CSVRHSYNEQFF. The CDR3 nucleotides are TGCAGTGTAAGACACTCCTACAATGAGCAGTTCTTC.

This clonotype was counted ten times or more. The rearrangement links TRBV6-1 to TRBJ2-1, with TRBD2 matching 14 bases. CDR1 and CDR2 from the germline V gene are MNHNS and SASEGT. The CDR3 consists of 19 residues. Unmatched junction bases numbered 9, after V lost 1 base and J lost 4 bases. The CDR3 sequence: CASSEEPGLAGATYNEQFF. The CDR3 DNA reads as TGTGCCAGCAGTGAAGAGCCGGGACTAGCGGGGGCCACATACAATGAGCAGTTCTTC.

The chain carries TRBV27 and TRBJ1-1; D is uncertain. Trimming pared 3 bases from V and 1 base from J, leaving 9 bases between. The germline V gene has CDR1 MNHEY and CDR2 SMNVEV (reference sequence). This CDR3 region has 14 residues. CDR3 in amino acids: CASSFGVTNTEAFF. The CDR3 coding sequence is TGTGCCAGCAGTTTCGGGGTCACGAACACTGAAGCTTTCTTT.

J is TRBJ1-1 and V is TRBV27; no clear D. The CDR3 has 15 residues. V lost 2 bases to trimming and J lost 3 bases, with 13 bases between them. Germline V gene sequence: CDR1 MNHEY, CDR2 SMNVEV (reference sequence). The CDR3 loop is CASSLGGLSYTEAFF. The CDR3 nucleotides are TGTGCCAGCAGTTTAGGAGGTCTGAGCTACACTGAAGCTTTCTTT.

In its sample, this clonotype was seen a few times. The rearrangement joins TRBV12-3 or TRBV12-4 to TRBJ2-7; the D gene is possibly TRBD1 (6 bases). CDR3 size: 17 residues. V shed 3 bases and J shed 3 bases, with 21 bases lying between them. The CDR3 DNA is TGTGCCAGCAGTTTGAGCCCTCAGGGGATAAATGGCTACGAGCAGTACTTC. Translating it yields CASSLSPQGINGYEQYF.

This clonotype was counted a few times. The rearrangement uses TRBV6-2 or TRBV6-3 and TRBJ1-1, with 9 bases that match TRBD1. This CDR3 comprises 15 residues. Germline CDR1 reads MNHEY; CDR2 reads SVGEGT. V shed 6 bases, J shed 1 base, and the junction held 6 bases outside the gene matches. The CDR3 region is CASRWTGDRNTEAFF. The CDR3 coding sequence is TGTGCCAGCAGGTGGACAGGGGATCGGAACACTGAAGCTTTCTTT.

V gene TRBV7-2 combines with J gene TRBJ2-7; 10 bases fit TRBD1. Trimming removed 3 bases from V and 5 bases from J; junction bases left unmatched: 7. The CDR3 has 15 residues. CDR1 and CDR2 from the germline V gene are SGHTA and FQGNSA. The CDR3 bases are TGTGCCAGCAGCTTCCGGGACAGGGGCCTCGACGAGCAGTACTTC. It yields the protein CASSFRDRGLDEQYF.

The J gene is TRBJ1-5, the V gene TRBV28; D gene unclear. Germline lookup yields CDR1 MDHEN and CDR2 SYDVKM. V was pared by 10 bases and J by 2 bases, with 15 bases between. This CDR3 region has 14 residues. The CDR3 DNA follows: TGTGCCACAGGTAGGGTACTAGGCAATCAGCCCCAGCATTTT. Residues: CATGRVLGNQPQHF.

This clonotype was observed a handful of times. This CDR3 reads CASSPLREKLFF. Here the CDR3 DNA reads TGTGCCAGCAGCCCCTTGAGGGAAAAACTGTTTTTT. This chain links TRBV6-1 with TRBJ1-4; D ambiguous. Deletions cut 6 bases from V and 8 bases from J, with 10 bases between. CDR1 is MNHNS, CDR2 SASEGT, per germline. The length of the CDR3 is 12 residues.

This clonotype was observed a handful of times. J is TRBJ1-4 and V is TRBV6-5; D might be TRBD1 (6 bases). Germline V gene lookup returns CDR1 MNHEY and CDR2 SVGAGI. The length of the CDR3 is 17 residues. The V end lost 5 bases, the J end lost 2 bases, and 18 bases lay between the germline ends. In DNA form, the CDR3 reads TGTGCCAGCAGTCCGCTACCTACAGGGCCTACTAATGAAAAACTGTTTTTT. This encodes CASSPLPTGPTNEKLFF.

The CDR3 DNA follows: TGTGCCAGCAGCCGGGACTACACAATGTATGACGAGCAGTTCTTC. Residues: CASSRDYTMYDEQFF. The V and J genes are TRBV6-2 or TRBV6-3 and TRBJ2-1, with 7 bases fitting TRBD2. V lost 6 bases to trimming and J lost 10 bases; unmatched junction nucleotides: 15. Germline CDR1 and CDR2: MNHEY and SVGEGT. CDR3 size: 15 residues.

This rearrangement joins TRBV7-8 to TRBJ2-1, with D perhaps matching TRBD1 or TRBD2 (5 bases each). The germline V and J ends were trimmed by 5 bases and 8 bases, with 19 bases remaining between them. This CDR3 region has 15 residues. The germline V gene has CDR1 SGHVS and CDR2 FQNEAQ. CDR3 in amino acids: CASSTRDVSGHEQFF. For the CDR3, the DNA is TGTGCCAGCAGCACCCGGGACGTGTCGGGCCATGAGCAGTTCTTC.

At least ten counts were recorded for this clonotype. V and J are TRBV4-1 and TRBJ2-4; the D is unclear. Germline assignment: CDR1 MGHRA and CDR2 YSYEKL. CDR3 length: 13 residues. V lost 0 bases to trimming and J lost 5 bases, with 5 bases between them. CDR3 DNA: TGCGCCAGCAGCCAAGATTGGCAAAACATTCAGTACTTC. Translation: CASSQDWQNIQYF.

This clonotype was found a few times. The CDR3 is CASSLSAGAGYGYTF. The CDR3 bases are TGTGCCAGCAGTTTATCAGCGGGGGCAGGCTATGGCTACACCTTC. The chain carries TRBV27 and TRBJ1-2; a possible D gene is TRBD1 (6 bases). The CDR3 has 15 residues. Germline V gene sequence: CDR1 MNHEY, CDR2 SMNVEV (reference sequence). V was pared by 0 bases and J by 4 bases, with 12 bases between.

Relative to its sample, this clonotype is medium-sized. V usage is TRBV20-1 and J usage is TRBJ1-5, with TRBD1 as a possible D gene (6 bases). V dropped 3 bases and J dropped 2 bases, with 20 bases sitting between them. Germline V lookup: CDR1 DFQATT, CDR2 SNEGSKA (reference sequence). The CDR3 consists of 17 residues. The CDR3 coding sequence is TGCAGTGCTAGCGCCACGGACAGACTTATGGGCAATCAGCCCCAGCATTTT. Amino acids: CSASATDRLMGNQPQHF.

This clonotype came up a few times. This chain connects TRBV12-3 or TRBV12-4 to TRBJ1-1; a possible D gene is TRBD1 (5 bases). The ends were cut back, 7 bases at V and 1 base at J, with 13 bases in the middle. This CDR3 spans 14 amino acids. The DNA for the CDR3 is TGTGCCAGCACCCCCCGGGGCGCGAACACTGAAGCTTTCTTT. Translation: CASTPRGANTEAFF.

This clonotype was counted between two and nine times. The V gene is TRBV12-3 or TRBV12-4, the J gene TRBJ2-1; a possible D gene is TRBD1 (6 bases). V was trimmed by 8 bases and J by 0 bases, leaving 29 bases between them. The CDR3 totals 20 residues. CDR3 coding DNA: TGTGCCAGCCTGTTTAGCCGGGATTTTACTTTAGGGGGCTCCTACAATGAGCAGTTCTTC. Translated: CASLFSRDFTLGGSYNEQFF.

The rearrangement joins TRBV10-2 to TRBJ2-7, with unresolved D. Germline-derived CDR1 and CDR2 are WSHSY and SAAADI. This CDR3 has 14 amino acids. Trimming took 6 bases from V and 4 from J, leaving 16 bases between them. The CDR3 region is CASRALGPKYEQYF. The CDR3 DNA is TGCGCCAGCAGGGCGTTAGGTCCAAAGTACGAGCAGTACTTC.